What follows is one TCR beta chain and its context. The record originates from a study of CD8 T cell repertoires and HIV-1 epitope variants. Study details: Controls were a CMV, EBV and flu pool, Ebola AY9, and no peptide.

Germline V gene sequence: CDR1 SGHRS, CDR2 YFSETQ. V lost 1 base, J lost 2 bases, and 7 bases lay in between. This CDR3 has 13 amino acids. Some clones are missing from TCRdb's copy, which holds only in-frame ones; the method was immunoSEQ multiplex PCR. The sample contains roughly 100,000 clones, roughly four fifths of which appear only once. This sequence originates from a male donor with HIV. V is TRBV5-1 and J is TRBJ2-7; D is possibly TRBD1 (6 bases). The sample consisted of uncultured baseline CD8+ T cells from peripheral blood mononuclear cells (PBMCs). CDR3 nucleotides: TGCGCCAGCAGCTTGACAGGGACCTACGAGCAGTACTTC. Its protein product is CASSLTGTYEQYF. The full variable domain, with the rest looked up from reference TRBV5-1 and TRBJ2-7, is KAGVTQTPRYLIKTRGQQVTLSCSPISGHRSVSWYQQTPGQGLQFLFEYFSETQRNKGNFPGRFSGRQFSNSRSEMNVSTLELGDSALYLCASSLTGTYEQYFGPGTRLTVT.